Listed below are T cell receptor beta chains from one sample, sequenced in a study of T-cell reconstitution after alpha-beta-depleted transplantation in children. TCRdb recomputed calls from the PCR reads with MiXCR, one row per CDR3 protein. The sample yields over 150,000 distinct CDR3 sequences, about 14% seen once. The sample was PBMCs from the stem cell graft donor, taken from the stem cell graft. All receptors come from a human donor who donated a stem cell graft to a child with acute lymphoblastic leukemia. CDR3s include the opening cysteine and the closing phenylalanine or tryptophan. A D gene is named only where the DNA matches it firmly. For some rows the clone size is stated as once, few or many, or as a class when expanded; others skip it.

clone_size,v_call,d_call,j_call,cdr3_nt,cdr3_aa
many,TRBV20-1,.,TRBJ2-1,TGCAGTGCGAGGGGGAGCAATGAGCAGTTCTTC,CSARGSNEQFF
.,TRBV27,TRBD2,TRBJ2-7,TGTGCCAGCAAATACCGACTAGCGGGAGGCTACGAGCAGTACTTC,CASKYRLAGGYEQYF
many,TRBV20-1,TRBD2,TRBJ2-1,TGCAGTGCTAGTCGTAGCGGGAGAGGTCGCAATGAGCAGTTCTTC,CSASRSGRGRNEQFF
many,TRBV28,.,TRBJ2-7,TGTGCCAGCAGTTGGGGCAGGGCCTCCTACGAGCAGTACTTC,CASSWGRASYEQYF
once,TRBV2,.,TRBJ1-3,TGTGCCAGCAGTGGACAGGACTCTGGAAACACCATATATTTT,CASSGQDSGNTIYF
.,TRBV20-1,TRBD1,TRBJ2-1,TGCAGTGCTAGTGGACAGGGCGGCTCCTACAATGAGCAGTTCTTC,CSASGQGGSYNEQFF
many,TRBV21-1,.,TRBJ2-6,TGTGCCAGCAGCGATCACAGCTCTGGGGCCAACGTCCTGACTTTC,CASSDHSSGANVLTF
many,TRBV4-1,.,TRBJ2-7,TGCGCCAGCAGCCAACAGGGCTCCTACGAGCAGTACTTC,CASSQQGSYEQYF
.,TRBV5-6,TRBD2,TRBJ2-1,TGTGCCAGCAGCTTGTGGCTAGCGGGAAAGGTCTATGAGCAGTTCTTC,CASSLWLAGKVYEQFF
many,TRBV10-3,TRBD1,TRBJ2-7,TGTGCCATCAGTGAGTGGACAGGGAAGGTGTACGAGCAGTACTTC,CAISEWTGKVYEQYF
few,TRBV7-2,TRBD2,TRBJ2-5,TGTGCCAGCAGCTTGACTAGCGGGAACCAAGAGACCCAGTACTTC,CASSLTSGNQETQYF
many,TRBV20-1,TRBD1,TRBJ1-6,TGCAGTGCCACCATGGGGACAGGGAATAATTCACCCCTCCACTTT,CSATMGTGNNSPLHF
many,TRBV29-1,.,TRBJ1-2,TGCAGCGTGTATGTTCAGGGGTCCGGCTACACCTTC,CSVYVQGSGYTF
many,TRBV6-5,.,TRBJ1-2,TGTGCCAGCAGTTACGATCGGGGAGAGTTCGATGGCTACACCTTC,CASSYDRGEFDGYTF
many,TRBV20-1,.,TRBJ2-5,TGCAGTGCCAAGGGCTCCTACCCCCAAGAGACCCAGTACTTC,CSAKGSYPQETQYF
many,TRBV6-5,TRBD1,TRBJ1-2,TGTGCCAGCAGTTACCTCATCGACAGGGGCTATGGCTACACCTTC,CASSYLIDRGYGYTF
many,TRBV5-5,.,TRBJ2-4,TGTGCCAGCAGCTTGTACGGGGGTTTGGACATTCAGTACTTC,CASSLYGGLDIQYF
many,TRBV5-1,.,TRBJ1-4,TGCGCCAGCAGCCCGGATGGGGAGACGGGAGGAAAACTGTTTTTT,CASSPDGETGGKLFF
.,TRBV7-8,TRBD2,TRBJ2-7,TGTGCCAGCACTCTCGCGGGGGTTCGGTACGAGCAGTACTTC,CASTLAGVRYEQYF
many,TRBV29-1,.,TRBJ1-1,TGCAGCGTTCTTCCCCGTGACACTGAAGCTTTCTTT,CSVLPRDTEAFF
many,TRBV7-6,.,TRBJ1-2,TGTGCCAGCAGCTCCCCAGGGGATGGCTACACCTTC,CASSSPGDGYTF
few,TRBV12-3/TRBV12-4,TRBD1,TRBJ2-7,TGTGCCAGCAGTTCCCGGACAGGGGGCTCCTACGAGCAGTACTTC,CASSSRTGGSYEQYF
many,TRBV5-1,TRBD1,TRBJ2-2,TGCGCCAGGGACAGGGGGAACACCGGGGAGCTGTTTTTT,CARDRGNTGELFF
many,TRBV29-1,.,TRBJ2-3,TGCAGCGTTAGCTGGGGGCAAAGCACAGATACGCAGTATTTT,CSVSWGQSTDTQYF
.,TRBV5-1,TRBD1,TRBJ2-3,TGCGCCAGCAGTCCGGGACAGGACACAGATACGCAGTATTTT,CASSPGQDTDTQYF
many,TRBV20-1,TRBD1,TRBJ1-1,TGCAGTGCGGGACAGAGCATGAACACTGAAGCTTTCTTT,CSAGQSMNTEAFF
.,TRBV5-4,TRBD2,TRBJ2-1,TGTGCCAGCAGCTCCGGACTAGCGGGGGGGAGCTCCTACAATGAGCAGTTCTTC,CASSSGLAGGSSYNEQFF
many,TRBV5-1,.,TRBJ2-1,TGCGCCAGCAGCTTAAGGGGCGAAGCATATGAGCAGTTCTTC,CASSLRGEAYEQFF
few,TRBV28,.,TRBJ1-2,TGTGCCAGCAGTTTAGCAGGGATTAACTATGGCTACACCTTC,CASSLAGINYGYTF
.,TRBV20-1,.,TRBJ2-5,TGCAGTGCTACAAAAACAGGCAGGGAGACCCAGTACTTC,CSATKTGRETQYF
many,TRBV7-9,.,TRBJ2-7,TGTGCCAGCAGCTTAGGAGTGTCAGCCTACGAGCAGTACTTC,CASSLGVSAYEQYF
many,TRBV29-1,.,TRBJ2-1,TGCAGCGTTGAGGGGGCAGTTATCGCGGATGAGCAGTTCTTC,CSVEGAVIADEQFF